This is a list of T cell receptor beta chains from one sample in a study of CD8 T cells in ankylosing spondylitis. TCRdb re-called the 5' RACE reads through MiXCR, storing one row per CDR3 protein. The sample consists of about 200,000 distinct CDR3 sequences, 9.5% to 15% of them appearing once. The source material was blood, either unsorted or a sorted T cell fraction (not recorded which). These receptor sequences come from a male donor with ankylosing spondylitis or in good health (not recorded which). CDR3s include the opening cysteine and the closing phenylalanine or tryptophan. Each record gives: V gene, J gene, clone size, D gene, CDR3 DNA, CDR3 protein. D genes are given only for firm matches. Not every row has a clone size; where given, it reads once, few, many or a size class.

V gene: TRBV11-2; J gene: TRBJ2-5; clone size: NA; D gene: NA; CDR3 DNA: TGTGCCAGCAGCTTAGATTGGGGGGGGCAGGGAGAGACCCAGTACTTC; CDR3 protein: CASSLDWGGQGETQYF
V gene: TRBV29-1; J gene: TRBJ2-1; clone size: many; D gene: TRBD2; CDR3 DNA: TGCAGCGTTGAAGGGAGGACTAGCGGGAGGCACTCCTACAATGAGCAGTTCTTC; CDR3 protein: CSVEGRTSGRHSYNEQFF
V gene: TRBV3-1; J gene: TRBJ2-7; clone size: NA; D gene: NA; CDR3 DNA: TGTGCCAGCAGCTCCACCCAAACTGGTCATTCCGAGCAGTACTTC; CDR3 protein: CASSSTQTGHSEQYF
V gene: TRBV20-1; J gene: TRBJ2-7; clone size: NA; D gene: NA; CDR3 DNA: TGCAGTGCTAGAACCGCCCTAAGCTCCTACGAGCAGTACTTC; CDR3 protein: CSARTALSSYEQYF
V gene: TRBV5-6; J gene: TRBJ1-2; clone size: few; D gene: TRBD1; CDR3 DNA: TGTGCCAGCAGCGAGAAGACAGGGGCGGGTCACTATGGCTACACCTTC; CDR3 protein: CASSEKTGAGHYGYTF
V gene: TRBV6-4; J gene: TRBJ2-7; clone size: NA; D gene: NA; CDR3 DNA: TGTGCCAGCAACCCCGGGACACTATCTTACGAGCAGTACTTC; CDR3 protein: CASNPGTLSYEQYF
V gene: TRBV4-1; J gene: TRBJ2-7; clone size: NA; D gene: NA; CDR3 DNA: TGCGCCAGCAGCCAAGAACCCAACCTGGGCGAGCAGTACTTC; CDR3 protein: CASSQEPNLGEQYF
V gene: TRBV4-1; J gene: TRBJ2-2; clone size: NA; D gene: TRBD2; CDR3 DNA: TGCGCCAGCAGCCAACCCCCCGGGGAACTAGCGGGAGTATCCGGGGAGCTGTTTTTT; CDR3 protein: CASSQPPGELAGVSGELFF
V gene: TRBV6-5; J gene: TRBJ2-7; clone size: few; D gene: NA; CDR3 DNA: TGTGCCAGCAGTGCAGGGAGGCACGAGCAGTACTTC; CDR3 protein: CASSAGRHEQYF
V gene: TRBV29-1; J gene: TRBJ2-1; clone size: NA; D gene: TRBD2; CDR3 DNA: TGCAGCGTTGAAGGGACTAGCGGGGGGGTAGACAATGAGCAGTTCTTC; CDR3 protein: CSVEGTSGGVDNEQFF
V gene: TRBV7-9; J gene: TRBJ2-1; clone size: few; D gene: NA; CDR3 DNA: TGTGCCAGCAGCCCGGGACTGTCCATCGATGAGCAGTTTTTC; CDR3 protein: CASSPGLSIDEQFF
V gene: TRBV29-1; J gene: TRBJ2-5; clone size: many; D gene: NA; CDR3 DNA: TGCAGCGCCACTAGAGCGCCCGAGGAGTACTTC; CDR3 protein: CSATRAPEEYF
V gene: TRBV20-1; J gene: TRBJ2-7; clone size: NA; D gene: TRBD2; CDR3 DNA: TGCAGTGCTAGAGATTGGTCTAGCGGAACCTACGAGCAGTACTTC; CDR3 protein: CSARDWSSGTYEQYF
V gene: TRBV7-9; J gene: TRBJ2-7; clone size: NA; D gene: NA; CDR3 DNA: TGTGCCAGCAGCCCGGTGGGCCGCTCCTACGAGCAGTACTTC; CDR3 protein: CASSPVGRSYEQYF
V gene: TRBV10-2; J gene: TRBJ2-7; clone size: NA; D gene: TRBD1; CDR3 DNA: TGCGCCAGCAGCCTACGAGGGACAGTATACGAGCAGTACTTC; CDR3 protein: CASSLRGTVYEQYF
V gene: TRBV28; J gene: TRBJ2-5; clone size: many; D gene: TRBD2; CDR3 DNA: TGTGCCAGCAGTAACCTACTAGCGGGAGAGGAGACCCAGTACTTC; CDR3 protein: CASSNLLAGEETQYF
V gene: TRBV12-3/TRBV12-4; J gene: TRBJ2-5; clone size: NA; D gene: NA; CDR3 DNA: TGTGCCAGCAGTTTTACAGGGTTCCAAGAGACCCAGTACTTC; CDR3 protein: CASSFTGFQETQYF
V gene: TRBV29-1; J gene: TRBJ1-1; clone size: NA; D gene: NA; CDR3 DNA: TGCAGCGTTAGAGGGCGGGGGAACACTGAAGCTTTCTTT; CDR3 protein: CSVRGRGNTEAFF
V gene: TRBV5-1; J gene: TRBJ2-2; clone size: many; D gene: TRBD1; CDR3 DNA: TGCGCCAGCAGCTTGGGGACAGGGAACACCGGGGAGCTGTTTTTT; CDR3 protein: CASSLGTGNTGELFF
V gene: TRBV6-1; J gene: TRBJ2-3; clone size: few; D gene: NA; CDR3 DNA: TGTGCCAGCAGTGAAGCGCGTAGGCGCACAGATACGCAGTATTTT; CDR3 protein: CASSEARRRTDTQYF
V gene: TRBV29-1; J gene: TRBJ2-7; clone size: few; D gene: TRBD1; CDR3 DNA: TGCAGCGTTTCCGACAGGGACACCTACGAGCAGTACTTC; CDR3 protein: CSVSDRDTYEQYF
V gene: TRBV7-9; J gene: TRBJ2-1; clone size: many; D gene: TRBD2; CDR3 DNA: TGTGCCAGCAGCCTTAGCGGGAGCTCCTACAATGAGCAGTTCTTC; CDR3 protein: CASSLSGSSYNEQFF
V gene: TRBV19; J gene: TRBJ2-7; clone size: few; D gene: TRBD1; CDR3 DNA: TGTGCCAGCGATCCCGGGACAGACAGCTCCTACGAGCAGTACTTC; CDR3 protein: CASDPGTDSSYEQYF
V gene: TRBV4-2; J gene: TRBJ2-2; clone size: few; D gene: NA; CDR3 DNA: TGTGCCAGCAGCCAAGATGAGGGGCCCGGGGAGCTGTTTTTT; CDR3 protein: CASSQDEGPGELFF
V gene: TRBV5-1; J gene: TRBJ1-6; clone size: many; D gene: TRBD1; CDR3 DNA: TGCGCCAGCAGCTTCCTGACAGGGGCAGGGTCACCCCTCCACTTT; CDR3 protein: CASSFLTGAGSPLHF
V gene: TRBV11-1; J gene: TRBJ2-1; clone size: few; D gene: NA; CDR3 DNA: TGTGCCAGCACCTTTGGGGTCGCGGGGCCACGGTCGTACAATGAGCAGTTCTTC; CDR3 protein: CASTFGVAGPRSYNEQFF
V gene: TRBV12-3/TRBV12-4; J gene: TRBJ1-5; clone size: few; D gene: NA; CDR3 DNA: TGTGCCAGCAGTTTGGGGTCGGCGTATAGCAATCAGCCCCAGCATTTT; CDR3 protein: CASSLGSAYSNQPQHF
V gene: TRBV2; J gene: TRBJ2-3; clone size: few; D gene: TRBD2; CDR3 DNA: TGTGCCAGCAGCCCGAGCGGGATGGGGTATGTCACAGATACGCAGTATTTT; CDR3 protein: CASSPSGMGYVTDTQYF
V gene: TRBV4-1; J gene: TRBJ2-7; clone size: few; D gene: NA; CDR3 DNA: TGCGCCAGCCGGGCCGGGGAGAACTACGAGCAGTACTTC; CDR3 protein: CASRAGENYEQYF
V gene: TRBV6-5; J gene: TRBJ1-1; clone size: many; D gene: NA; CDR3 DNA: TGTGCCAGCAGTTACGTACAGCTGAACACTGAAGCTTTCTTT; CDR3 protein: CASSYVQLNTEAFF
V gene: TRBV7-2; J gene: TRBJ2-1; clone size: NA; D gene: TRBD1; CDR3 DNA: TGTGCCAGCAGCTCAGGGGGACCTCCGGGGTACAATGAGCAGTTCTTC; CDR3 protein: CASSSGGPPGYNEQFF
V gene: TRBV7-9; J gene: TRBJ2-3; clone size: NA; D gene: NA; CDR3 DNA: TGTGCCAGCAGCGGGATCCCCGATCAGGTAGATACGCAGTATTTT; CDR3 protein: CASSGIPDQVDTQYF
V gene: TRBV6-6; J gene: TRBJ2-1; clone size: NA; D gene: NA; CDR3 DNA: TGTGCCAGCAGTTACTCGATCGAAGGAGGAAATGAGCAGTTCTTC; CDR3 protein: CASSYSIEGGNEQFF
V gene: TRBV5-1; J gene: TRBJ2-7; clone size: NA; D gene: NA; CDR3 DNA: TGCGCCAGCTCTCTCTCTACCGAAGCCTACGAGCAGTACTTC; CDR3 protein: CASSLSTEAYEQYF
V gene: TRBV20-1; J gene: TRBJ2-7; clone size: NA; D gene: NA; CDR3 DNA: TGCAGTGCTAGACAGGACCTCTCCTACGAGCAGTACTTC; CDR3 protein: CSARQDLSYEQYF
V gene: TRBV2; J gene: TRBJ1-5; clone size: few; D gene: NA; CDR3 DNA: TGTGCCAGCAGTCCGGACGGTATTAGCAATCAGCCCCAGCATTTT; CDR3 protein: CASSPDGISNQPQHF
V gene: TRBV12-3/TRBV12-4; J gene: TRBJ2-2; clone size: NA; D gene: NA; CDR3 DNA: TGTGCCAGCAGTTTCCAGGGTCCGAACACCGTGGAGCTGTTTTTT; CDR3 protein: CASSFQGPNTVELFF
V gene: TRBV11-3; J gene: TRBJ2-7; clone size: NA; D gene: NA; CDR3 DNA: TGTGCCAGCAGCCGCGAGGGGGAAGGATACGAGCAGTACTTC; CDR3 protein: CASSREGEGYEQYF
V gene: TRBV5-6; J gene: TRBJ1-3; clone size: NA; D gene: NA; CDR3 DNA: TGTGCCAGCAGCTTGGGTGGAGGCCTCTCTGGAAACACCATATATTTT; CDR3 protein: CASSLGGGLSGNTIYF
V gene: TRBV12-5; J gene: TRBJ2-3; clone size: few; D gene: NA; CDR3 DNA: TGTGCTAGTGGTTCCCCCAGTAGGCTGGGGGCCCTCCTGGGTACGCAGTATTTT; CDR3 protein: CASGSPSRLGALLGTQYF
V gene: TRBV13; J gene: TRBJ2-3; clone size: NA; D gene: NA; CDR3 DNA: TGTGCCAGCACCCAAAGTGTGGCAGCTCTAGAAGACACAGATACGCAGTATTTT; CDR3 protein: CASTQSVAALEDTDTQYF
V gene: TRBV12-3/TRBV12-4; J gene: TRBJ2-2; clone size: many; D gene: NA; CDR3 DNA: TGTGCCAGCAGTTTAGCGCTCCGACATAGGTCCACCGGGGAGCTGTTTTTT; CDR3 protein: CASSLALRHRSTGELFF
V gene: TRBV20-1; J gene: TRBJ2-2; clone size: few; D gene: TRBD2; CDR3 DNA: TGCAGTGCTAGAGGCCTCAGCGGGAGAAGCACCGGGGAGCTGTTTTTT; CDR3 protein: CSARGLSGRSTGELFF
V gene: TRBV20-1; J gene: TRBJ2-2; clone size: NA; D gene: NA; CDR3 DNA: TGCAGTGCTAGGGTTAAGGGGGGACAGACCGGGGAGCTGTTTTTT; CDR3 protein: CSARVKGGQTGELFF
V gene: TRBV21-1; J gene: TRBJ2-4; clone size: few; D gene: NA; CDR3 DNA: TGTGCCAGCAGCAGGGGGCAGGGGGCAATAGGGAACATTCAGTACTTC; CDR3 protein: CASSRGQGAIGNIQYF
V gene: TRBV7-2; J gene: TRBJ2-7; clone size: NA; D gene: TRBD2; CDR3 DNA: TGTGCCAGCAGCTTGTATCCCGGGACTAGCTACGAGCAGTACTTC; CDR3 protein: CASSLYPGTSYEQYF
V gene: TRBV4-1; J gene: TRBJ1-2; clone size: many; D gene: NA; CDR3 DNA: TGCGCCAGCAGCCAAGAGGTGCAGGGGTATGGCTACACCTTC; CDR3 protein: CASSQEVQGYGYTF
V gene: TRBV3-1; J gene: TRBJ2-2; clone size: few; D gene: TRBD2; CDR3 DNA: TGTGCCAGCAGCCGCCTGACTAGCGGGGGGGCCGACACCGGGGAGCTGTTTTTT; CDR3 protein: CASSRLTSGGADTGELFF
V gene: TRBV7-9; J gene: TRBJ2-3; clone size: NA; D gene: NA; CDR3 DNA: TGTGCCAGCAGTTATTACACAGATACGCAGTATTTT; CDR3 protein: CASSYYTDTQYF
V gene: TRBV2; J gene: TRBJ2-1; clone size: many; D gene: TRBD1; CDR3 DNA: TGTGCCAGCAGTCCCGGGACAGGGGGCAATGAGCAGTTCTTC; CDR3 protein: CASSPGTGGNEQFF
V gene: TRBV4-2; J gene: TRBJ2-7; clone size: few; D gene: NA; CDR3 DNA: TGTGCCAGCAGCCTCACAGCCAGGGAGCAGTACTTC; CDR3 protein: CASSLTAREQYF
V gene: TRBV7-9; J gene: TRBJ2-1; clone size: NA; D gene: NA; CDR3 DNA: TGTGCCGGAGCACCCGAACTATCCGTCGGTGAGCAGTTCTTC; CDR3 protein: CAGAPELSVGEQFF
V gene: TRBV15; J gene: TRBJ2-1; clone size: many; D gene: TRBD2; CDR3 DNA: TGTGCCACCAGCAGAGATGGACTAGCCCCCGATGAGCAGTTCTTC; CDR3 protein: CATSRDGLAPDEQFF
V gene: TRBV6-5; J gene: TRBJ2-7; clone size: NA; D gene: NA; CDR3 DNA: TGTGCCAGCAGTTACCAGGCCAGCGGCTACGAGCAGTACTTC; CDR3 protein: CASSYQASGYEQYF
V gene: TRBV5-1; J gene: TRBJ2-5; clone size: NA; D gene: NA; CDR3 DNA: TGCGCCAGCAGCGAAGGGGTGTACCAAGAGACCCAGTACTTC; CDR3 protein: CASSEGVYQETQYF
V gene: TRBV27; J gene: TRBJ2-7; clone size: few; D gene: TRBD2; CDR3 DNA: TGTGCCAGCAGTTACGGACTAGCGGCCTACGAGCAGTACTTC; CDR3 protein: CASSYGLAAYEQYF
V gene: TRBV3-1; J gene: TRBJ2-7; clone size: NA; D gene: TRBD1; CDR3 DNA: TGTGCCAGCAGCCAAGGAACAGGGGTCTCCTACGAGCAGTACTTC; CDR3 protein: CASSQGTGVSYEQYF
V gene: TRBV18; J gene: TRBJ1-1; clone size: NA; D gene: NA; CDR3 DNA: TGTGCCAGCTCACCGGAAGTAGAAAACACTGAAGCTTTCTTT; CDR3 protein: CASSPEVENTEAFF